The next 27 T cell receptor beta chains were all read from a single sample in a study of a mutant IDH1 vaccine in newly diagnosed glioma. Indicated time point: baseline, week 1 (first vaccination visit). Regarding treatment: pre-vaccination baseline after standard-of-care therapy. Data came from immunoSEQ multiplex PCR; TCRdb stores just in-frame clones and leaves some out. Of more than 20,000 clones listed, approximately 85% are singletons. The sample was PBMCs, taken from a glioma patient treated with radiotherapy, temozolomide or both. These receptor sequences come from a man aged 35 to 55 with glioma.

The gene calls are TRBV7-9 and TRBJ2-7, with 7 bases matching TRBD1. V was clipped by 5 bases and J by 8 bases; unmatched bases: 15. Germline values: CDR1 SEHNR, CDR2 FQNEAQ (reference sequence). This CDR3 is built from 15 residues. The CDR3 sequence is CASSTLGVDRVKQYF. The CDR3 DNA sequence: TGTGCCAGCAGCACATTGGGGGTCGACAGGGTCAAGCAGTACTTC.

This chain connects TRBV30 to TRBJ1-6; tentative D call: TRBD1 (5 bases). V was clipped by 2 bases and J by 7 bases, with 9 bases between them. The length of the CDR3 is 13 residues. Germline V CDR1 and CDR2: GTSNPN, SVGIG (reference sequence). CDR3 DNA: TGTGCCTGGAGTCAGGGAACAAATTCACCCCTCCACTTT. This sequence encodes CAWSQGTNSPLHF.

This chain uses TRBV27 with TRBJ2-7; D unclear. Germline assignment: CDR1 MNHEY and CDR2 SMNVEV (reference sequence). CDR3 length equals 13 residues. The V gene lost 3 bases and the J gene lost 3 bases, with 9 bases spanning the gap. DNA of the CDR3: TGTGCCAGCAGTTTTGGGCGGTACTACGAGCAGTACGTC. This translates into CASSFGRYYEQYV.

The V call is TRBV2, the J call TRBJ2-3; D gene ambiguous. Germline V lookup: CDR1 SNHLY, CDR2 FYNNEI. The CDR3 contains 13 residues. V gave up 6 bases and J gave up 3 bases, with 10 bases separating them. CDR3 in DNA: TGTGCCAGCAGAGGAGACCATACAGATACGCAGTATTTT. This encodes CASRGDHTDTQYF. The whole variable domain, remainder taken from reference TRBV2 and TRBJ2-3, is EPEVTQTPSHQVTQMGQEVILRCVPISNHLYFYWYRQILGQKVEFLVSFYNNEISEKSEIFDDQFSVERPDGSNFTLKIRSTKLEDSAMYFCASRGDHTDTQYFGPGTRLTVL.

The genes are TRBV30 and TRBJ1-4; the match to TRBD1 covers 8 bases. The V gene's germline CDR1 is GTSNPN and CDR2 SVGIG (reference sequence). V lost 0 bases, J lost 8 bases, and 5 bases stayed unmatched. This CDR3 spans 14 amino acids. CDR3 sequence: CAWSVSGGGEKLFF. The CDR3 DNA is TGTGCCTGGAGTGTTTCAGGGGGCGGCGAAAAACTGTTTTTT. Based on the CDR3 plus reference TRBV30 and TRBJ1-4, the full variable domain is SQTIHQWPATLVQPVGSPLSLECTVEGTSNPNLYWYRQAAGRGLQLLFYSVGIGQISSEVPQNLSASRPQDRQFILSSKKLLLSDSGFYLCAWSVSGGGEKLFFGSGTQLSVL.

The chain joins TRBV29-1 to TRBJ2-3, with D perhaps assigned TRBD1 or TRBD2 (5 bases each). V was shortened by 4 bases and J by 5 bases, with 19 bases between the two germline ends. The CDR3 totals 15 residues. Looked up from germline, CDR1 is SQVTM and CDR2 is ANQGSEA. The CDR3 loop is CSVARRRVGEDTQYF. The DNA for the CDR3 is TGCAGCGTTGCCCGACGTAGAGTGGGGGAAGATACGCAGTATTTT.

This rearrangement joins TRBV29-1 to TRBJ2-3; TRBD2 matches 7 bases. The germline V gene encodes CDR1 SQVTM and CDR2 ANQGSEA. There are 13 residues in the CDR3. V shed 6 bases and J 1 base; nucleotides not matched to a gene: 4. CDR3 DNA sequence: TGCAGCGTCAGTCGGGGGGGCACAGATACGCAGTATTTT. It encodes CSVSRGGTDTQYF.

The CDR3 sequence is CAISDGAGELDTQYF. The CDR3 DNA is TGTGCCATCAGTGACGGAGCGGGAGAGCTGGATACGCAGTATTTT. V is TRBV10-3 and J is TRBJ2-3; TRBD2 matches 8 bases. Trimming cost V 3 bases and J 6 bases; bases outside gene matches: 8. The germline V gene encodes CDR1 ENHRY and CDR2 SYGVKD. The CDR3 is 15 amino acids.

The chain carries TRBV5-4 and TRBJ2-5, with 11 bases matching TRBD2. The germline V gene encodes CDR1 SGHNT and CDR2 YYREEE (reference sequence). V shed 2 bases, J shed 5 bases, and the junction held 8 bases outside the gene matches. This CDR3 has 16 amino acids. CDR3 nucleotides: TGTGCCAGCAGCTTCGGGACTAGCGGTACTATGGAGACCCAGTACTTC. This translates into CASSFGTSGTMETQYF.

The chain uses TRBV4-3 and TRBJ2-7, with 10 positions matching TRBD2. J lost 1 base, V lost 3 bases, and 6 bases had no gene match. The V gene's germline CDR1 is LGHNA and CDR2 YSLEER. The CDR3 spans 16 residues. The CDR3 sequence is CASSQGLAGASYEQYF. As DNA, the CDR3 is TGCGCCAGCAGCCAGGGGCTAGCGGGAGCGTCCTACGAGCAGTACTTC.

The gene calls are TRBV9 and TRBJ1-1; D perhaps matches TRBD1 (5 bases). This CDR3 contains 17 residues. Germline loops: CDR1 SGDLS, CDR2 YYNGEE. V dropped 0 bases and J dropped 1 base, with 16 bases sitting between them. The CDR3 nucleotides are TGTGCCAGCAGCGTAGTCAGGGCCACGGGAAGGAACACTGAAGCTTTCTTT. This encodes CASSVVRATGRNTEAFF.

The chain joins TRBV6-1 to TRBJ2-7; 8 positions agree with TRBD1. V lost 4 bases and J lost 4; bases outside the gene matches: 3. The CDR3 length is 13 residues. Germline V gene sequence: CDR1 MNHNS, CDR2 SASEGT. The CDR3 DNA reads TGTGCCAGCAGTGTGGACAGGGAGTACGAGCAGTACTTC. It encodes CASSVDREYEQYF.

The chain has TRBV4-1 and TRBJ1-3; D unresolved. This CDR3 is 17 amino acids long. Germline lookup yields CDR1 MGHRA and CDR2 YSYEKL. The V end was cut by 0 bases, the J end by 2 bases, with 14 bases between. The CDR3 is CASSQDGSFGTGNTIYF. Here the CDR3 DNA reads TGCGCCAGCAGCCAAGATGGGTCTTTCGGGACTGGAAACACCATATATTTT.

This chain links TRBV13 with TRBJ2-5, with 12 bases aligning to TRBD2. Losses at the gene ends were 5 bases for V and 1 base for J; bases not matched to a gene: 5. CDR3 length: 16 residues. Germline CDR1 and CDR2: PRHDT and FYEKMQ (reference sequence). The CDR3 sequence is CASSPLAGGPQETQYF. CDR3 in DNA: TGTGCCAGCAGCCCACTAGCGGGAGGCCCCCAAGAGACCCAGTACTTC.

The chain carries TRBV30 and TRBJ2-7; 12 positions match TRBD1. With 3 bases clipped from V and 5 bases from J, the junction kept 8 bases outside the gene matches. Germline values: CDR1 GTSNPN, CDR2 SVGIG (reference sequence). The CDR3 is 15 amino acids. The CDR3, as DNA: TGTGCCTGGAGCTCGGGGACAGGGGGCATGGACGAGCAGTACGTC. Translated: CAWSSGTGGMDEQYV.

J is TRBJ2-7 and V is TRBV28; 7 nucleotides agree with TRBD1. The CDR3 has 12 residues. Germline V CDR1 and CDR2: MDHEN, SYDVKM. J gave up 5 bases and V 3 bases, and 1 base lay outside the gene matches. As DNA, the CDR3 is TGTGCCAGCAGTTTGGACAGGCACGAGCAGTACTTC. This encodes CASSLDRHEQYF.

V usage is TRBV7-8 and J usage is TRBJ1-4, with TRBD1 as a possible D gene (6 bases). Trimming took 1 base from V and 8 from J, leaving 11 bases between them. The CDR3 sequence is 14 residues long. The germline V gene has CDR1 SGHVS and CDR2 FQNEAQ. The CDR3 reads CASSLGGQSEKLFF. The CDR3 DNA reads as TGTGCCAGCAGCTTAGGCGGACAGTCCGAAAAACTGTTTTTT.

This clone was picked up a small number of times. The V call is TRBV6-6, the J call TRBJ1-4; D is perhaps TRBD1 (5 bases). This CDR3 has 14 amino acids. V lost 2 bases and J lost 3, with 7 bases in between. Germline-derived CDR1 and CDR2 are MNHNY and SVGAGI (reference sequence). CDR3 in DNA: TGTGCCAGCAGTTACAGCAGGGCTAATGAAAAACTGTTTTTT. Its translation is CASSYSRANEKLFF.

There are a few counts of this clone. The CDR3: CASSLGTGYTEAFF. The CDR3 coding sequence is TGTGCCAGCAGCCTAGGGACAGGGTACACTGAAGCTTTCTTT. The rearrangement uses TRBV5-6 and TRBJ1-1; TRBD1 matches at 9 bases. CDR3 size: 14 residues. Trimming took 4 bases from V and 3 from J; bases not matched to a gene: 4. The germline V gene encodes CDR1 SGHDT and CDR2 YYEEEE.

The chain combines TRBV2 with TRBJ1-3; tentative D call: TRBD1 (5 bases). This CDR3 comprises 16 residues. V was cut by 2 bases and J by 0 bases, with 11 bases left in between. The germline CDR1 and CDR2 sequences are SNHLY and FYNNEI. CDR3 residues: CASSEIRVGSGNTIYF. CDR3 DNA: TGTGCCAGCAGTGAAATCAGGGTCGGCTCTGGAAACACCATATATTTT.

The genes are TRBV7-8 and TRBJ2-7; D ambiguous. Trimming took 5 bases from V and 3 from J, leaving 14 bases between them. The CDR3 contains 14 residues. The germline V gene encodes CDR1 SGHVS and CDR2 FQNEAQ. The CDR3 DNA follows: TGTGCCAGCAGCCGGTCTAGGATGGACTACGAGCAGTACTTC. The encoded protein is CASSRSRMDYEQYF.

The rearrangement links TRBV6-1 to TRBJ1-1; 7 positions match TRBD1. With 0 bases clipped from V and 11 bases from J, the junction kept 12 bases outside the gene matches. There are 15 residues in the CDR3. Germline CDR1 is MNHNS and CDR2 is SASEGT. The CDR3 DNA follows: TGTGCCAGCAGTGAAGCCCGACAGGGCTCCATTTGGGCTTTCTTT. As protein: CASSEARQGSIWAFF.

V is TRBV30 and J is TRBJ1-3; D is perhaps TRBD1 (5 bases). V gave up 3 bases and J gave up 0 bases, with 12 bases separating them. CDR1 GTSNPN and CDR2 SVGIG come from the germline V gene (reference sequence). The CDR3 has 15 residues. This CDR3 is CAWRPGPISGNTIYF. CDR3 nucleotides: TGTGCCTGGAGGCCGGGACCCATCTCTGGAAACACCATATATTTT.

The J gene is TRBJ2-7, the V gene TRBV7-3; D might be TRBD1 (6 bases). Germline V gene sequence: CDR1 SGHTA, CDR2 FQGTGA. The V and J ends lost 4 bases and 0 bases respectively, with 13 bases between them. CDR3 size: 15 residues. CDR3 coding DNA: TGTGCCAGCAGCTCGTCGGCAGGGGACTCCTACGAGCAGTACTTC. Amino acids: CASSSSAGDSYEQYF.

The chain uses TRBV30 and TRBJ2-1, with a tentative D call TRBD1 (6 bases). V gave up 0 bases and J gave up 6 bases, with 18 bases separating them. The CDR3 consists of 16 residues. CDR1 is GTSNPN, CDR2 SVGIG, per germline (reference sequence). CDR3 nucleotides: TGTGCCTGGAGTGTACTTAGAGGGCAGGGGCGCAATGAGCAGTTCTTC. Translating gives CAWSVLRGQGRNEQFF. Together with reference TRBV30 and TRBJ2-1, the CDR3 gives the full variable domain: SQTIHQWPATLVQPVGSPLSLECTVEGTSNPNLYWYRQAAGRGLQLLFYSVGIGQISSEVPQNLSASRPQDRQFILSSKKLLLSDSGFYLCAWSVLRGQGRNEQFFGPGTRLTVL.

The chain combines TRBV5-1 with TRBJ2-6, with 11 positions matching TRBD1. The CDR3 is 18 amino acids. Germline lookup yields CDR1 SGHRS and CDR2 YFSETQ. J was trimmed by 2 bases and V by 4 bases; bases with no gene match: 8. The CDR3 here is CASSQSRTGGAGANVLTF. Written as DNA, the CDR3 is TGCGCCAGCAGCCAGAGTAGGACAGGGGGCGCTGGGGCCAACGTCCTGACTTTC.

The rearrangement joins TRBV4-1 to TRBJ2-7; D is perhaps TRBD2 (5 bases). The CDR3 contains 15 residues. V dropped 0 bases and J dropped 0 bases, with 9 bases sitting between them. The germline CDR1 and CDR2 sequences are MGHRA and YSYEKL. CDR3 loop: CASSQELVGSYEQYF. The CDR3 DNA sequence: TGCGCCAGCAGCCAAGAACTAGTCGGCTCCTACGAGCAGTACTTC.